These T cell receptor beta chains were read from a single sample in a study of blood T cell repertoires in COVID-19. The table came from immunoSEQ multiplex PCR; TCRdb's copy has only in-frame clones and leaves some out. The table shows approximately 40,000 clones, with about four fifths occurring only once. The sequenced material came from peripheral blood. These receptors were taken from a man at least 80 years old with active or convalescent COVID-19. Each CDR3 is given with its conserved first and last residue. A D gene is named only where the DNA matches it firmly. Clone size is shown for a subset of rows, as once, few, many or a class of expanded clone.

>NA|NA|TRBJ1-2|TRBV4-2
TGTGCCAGCAGTCTAATTGCGGAAGGGGGGGCAGATGGCTACACCTTC
CASSLIAEGGADGYTF
>NA|NA|TRBJ2-3|TRBV5-1
TGCGCCAGCAGCTTGGGACCGGCCAGGGGCGACACAGATACGCAGTATTTT
CASSLGPARGDTDTQYF
>NA|NA|TRBJ2-7|TRBV9
TGTGCCAGCAGCAGTACCGGGACTGGGGCCTACGAGCAGTACTTC
CASSSTGTGAYEQYF
>once|NA|TRBJ1-4|TRBV7-6
TGTGCCAGCAGACTTAGGCCACAGGGTGGGACTAATGAAAAACTGTTTTTT
CASRLRPQGGTNEKLFF
>NA|TRBD2|TRBJ2-7|TRBV30
TGTGCCTGGAGTCAGGGACTAGCGGGAGTCGAGCAGTACTTC
CAWSQGLAGVEQYF
>NA|NA|TRBJ1-4|TRBV28
TGTGCCAGCAGTTTATGGGGCCCTAAGAATGAAAAACTGTTTTTT
CASSLWGPKNEKLFF
>NA|NA|TRBJ1-5|TRBV11-2
TGTGCCAGCAGCTTAGATCGGGGTGATCAGCCCCAGCATTTT
CASSLDRGDQPQHF
>NA|TRBD1|TRBJ2-7|TRBV15
TGTGCCACCAGCAGAGGGCTTCCGGGACAGGGTCAGTCCTACGAGCAGTACTTC
CATSRGLPGQGQSYEQYF
>NA|NA|TRBJ2-6|TRBV2
TGTGCCAGCAGTGAAAGAGGTAACGGGGCCAACGTCCTGACTTTC
CASSERGNGANVLTF
>NA|TRBD2|TRBJ2-7|TRBV2
TGTGCCAGCAGGGCATCTAGCGGGGGCGGGACCTACGAGCAGTACTTC
CASRASSGGGTYEQYF
>NA|NA|TRBJ2-2|TRBV27
TGTGCCAGCAGATTTCTCACCGGGGAGCTGTTTTTT
CASRFLTGELFF
>once|NA|TRBJ2-1|TRBV18
TGTGCCAGCTCACCGCCTAGCAAGAATGAGCAGTTCTTC
CASSPPSKNEQFF
>once|NA|TRBJ2-4|TRBV7-3
TGTGCCAGCAGCGAACAGGGTGGGTCAGAGAACATTCAGTACTTC
CASSEQGGSENIQYF
>NA|TRBD1|TRBJ1-6|TRBV6-6
TGTGCCAGCAGTTACTACCCCCGGGACAGCAATTCACCCCTCCACTTT
CASSYYPRDSNSPLHF
>NA|NA|TRBJ2-7|TRBV25-1
TGTGCCAGCAGTGAATTCGACGGCCGTAGAGGGCAGTACTTC
CASSEFDGRRGQYF
>NA|TRBD1|TRBJ1-1|TRBV7-6
TGTGCCAGCAGCCCGGGACAGGGCGGCACTGAAGCTTTCTTT
CASSPGQGGTEAFF
>NA|TRBD1|TRBJ1-4|TRBV6-5
TGTGCCGGGGGACAGGGGGCTTCAACTAATGAAAAACTGTTTTTT
CAGGQGASTNEKLFF
>NA|NA|TRBJ1-5|TRBV5-5
TGTGCCAGCAGAGCCGGAGACAGCCATAGCAATCAGCCCCAGCATTTT
CASRAGDSHSNQPQHF
>NA|NA|TRBJ2-3|TRBV9
TGTGCCAGCAGCCCATTCAGCACAGATACGCAGTATTTT
CASSPFSTDTQYF
>NA|TRBD1|TRBJ1-4|TRBV3-1/TRBV3-2
TGTGCCAGCAGCCAAGATCCGGACAGGGGGGAACTGTTTTTT
CASSQDPDRGELFF
>NA|NA|TRBJ1-3|TRBV6-5
TGTGCCAGCAAAGACTCCCTAGACACCATATATTTT
CASKDSLDTIYF
>NA|NA|TRBJ2-1|TRBV4-2
TGTGCCAGCAGAGATAGGAGGGGGGGTGAGCAGTTCTTC
CASRDRRGGEQFF
>NA|TRBD1|TRBJ2-3|TRBV6-5
TGTGCCAGCAGCCGAACTCAGGGGGCTGAAGATACGCAGTATTTT
CASSRTQGAEDTQYF
>few|NA|TRBJ1-5|TRBV20-1
TGCAGTGCTAGTTCAGCACAGCTTAGCAATCAGCCCCAGCATTTT
CSASSAQLSNQPQHF
>few|NA|TRBJ1-3|TRBV3-1/TRBV3-2
TGTGCCAGCAGCCCCGAGGGAGGAAACACCATATATTTT
CASSPEGGNTIYF
>NA|TRBD2|TRBJ2-1|TRBV2
TGTGCCAGCGGGCCTTACCCGAGCGGGGGGTACAATGAGCAGTTCTTC
CASGPYPSGGYNEQFF
>few|NA|TRBJ1-1|TRBV5-1
TGCGCCAGCAGTGACAGACTGAACACTGAAGCTTTCTTT
CASSDRLNTEAFF
>NA|TRBD1|TRBJ1-2|TRBV3-1/TRBV3-2
TGTGCCAGCAGCCCAGGGGGTGCAAGGGCTAACTATGGCTACACCTTC
CASSPGGARANYGYTF
>once|NA|TRBJ1-3|TRBV7-8
TGTGCCAGCAGCTTATGGGGGGACGGAACCTCTGGAAACACCATATATTTT
CASSLWGDGTSGNTIYF
>NA|NA|TRBJ2-2|TRBV5-8
TGTGCCAGCAGCCGAATACAGGGAATCGGGGAGCTGTTTTTT
CASSRIQGIGELFF
>once|TRBD1|TRBJ2-7|TRBV7-9
TGTGCCAGCAGCGCCACCGGGACAGGGGGCGAGCAGTACTTC
CASSATGTGGEQYF
>NA|NA|TRBJ1-2|TRBV14
TGTGCCAGCAGCCAATCCTCCAGCGCGGGCGGCTACACCTTC
CASSQSSSAGGYTF
>NA|TRBD1|TRBJ2-3|TRBV7-6
TGTGCCAGCAGCTTTAGGCCACCTCAGGGGGTCGCCTACTCTAGCACAGATACGCAGTATTTT
CASSFRPPQGVAYSSTDTQYF
>NA|TRBD1|TRBJ1-1|TRBV19
TGTGCCAGTAGTACCGGGACAGGGAACACTGAAGCTTTCTTT
CASSTGTGNTEAFF
>NA|TRBD2|TRBJ2-3|TRBV18
TGTGCCAGCTCCCCTAGCGGGAGAGTCCGCACAGATACGCAGTATTTT
CASSPSGRVRTDTQYF